The rows below give T cell receptor beta chains drawn from one sample of a study of T and B cells in COVID-19 patients. Each CDR3 protein gets one entry after TCRdb re-called the multiplex PCR reads with MiXCR. The sample records 9,000 to 13,000 distinct CDR3 sequences, 30% being singletons. What was sequenced was blood. These receptors were taken from a human donor with active COVID-19. CDR3s include the opening cysteine and the closing phenylalanine or tryptophan. The D gene is left open where the match is weak. Not every row has a clone size; where given, it reads once, few, many or a size class.

v_gene	j_gene	d_gene	abundance	CDR3aa	CDR3nt
TRBV29-1	TRBJ2-5	TRBD1	medium-sized	CSVWDRTFQETQYF	TGCAGCGTTTGGGACAGAACTTTCCAAGAGACCCAGTACTTC
TRBV18	TRBJ1-2	TRBD1	NA	CASSPGTGNINCGYTF	TGTGCCAGCTCACCCGGGACAGGAAATATTAACTGTGGCTACACCTTC
TRBV5-1	TRBJ1-4	TRBD1	NA	CASSLGTGAGEKLFF	TGCGCCAGCAGCTTGGGGACAGGGGCAGGGGAAAAACTGTTTTTT
TRBV24-1	TRBJ2-5	NA	once	CATSDFDGGGETQYF	TGTGCCACCAGTGATTTTGATGGGGGCGGGGAGACCCAGTACTTC
TRBV5-4	TRBJ2-5	NA	NA	CASFGQETQYF	TGTGCCAGCTTCGGCCAAGAGACCCAGTACTTC
TRBV6-5	TRBJ2-7	NA	few	CASSYSGGHPEQYF	TGTGCCAGCAGTTACTCGGGGGGTCATCCCGAGCAGTACTTC
TRBV7-6	TRBJ1-3	NA	few	CASSGVDPGNTIYF	TGTGCCAGCAGCGGGGTCGACCCTGGAAACACCATATATTTT
TRBV20-1	TRBJ2-1	NA	few	CSAPGQLGREQFF	TGCAGTGCGCCTGGTCAGTTGGGAAGGGAGCAGTTCTTC
TRBV7-9	TRBJ1-1	NA	NA	CASSLYSTGTEAFF	TGTGCCAGCAGCTTATATAGTACAGGCACTGAAGCTTTCTTT
TRBV6-5	TRBJ1-6	TRBD1	NA	CASSYGGQGWGYNSPLHF	TGTGCCAGCAGTTACGGGGGACAGGGTTGGGGTTATAATTCACCCCTCCACTTT
TRBV7-9	TRBJ2-5	TRBD2	NA	CASSSWGGFDETQYF	TGTGCCAGCAGCTCTTGGGGGGGGTTCGATGAGACCCAGTACTTC
TRBV5-6	TRBJ2-3	NA	medium-sized	CASSLGSRDTDTQYF	TGTGCCAGCAGCCTCGGAAGTCGAGACACAGATACGCAGTATTTT
TRBV5-4	TRBJ2-1	NA	medium-sized	CASSSTVYNEQFF	TGTGCCAGCAGCTCGACAGTCTACAATGAGCAGTTCTTC
TRBV29-1	TRBJ2-3	NA	medium-sized	CSVVPAVDPDTQYF	TGCAGCGTTGTTCCCGCTGTTGACCCAGATACGCAGTATTTT
TRBV19	TRBJ1-5	NA	NA	CASSIGTGAYQPQHF	TGTGCCAGTAGTATAGGAACAGGCGCATATCAGCCCCAGCATTTT
TRBV5-6	TRBJ2-1	NA	few	CASSLLSAGHEQFF	TGTGCCAGCAGCCTCCTATCCGCCGGGCATGAGCAGTTCTTC
TRBV5-1	TRBJ1-2	TRBD1	few	CARSRREQGAQSGYTF	TGTGCCAGAAGCCGCCGAGAACAGGGGGCGCAGTCAGGCTACACCTTC
TRBV30	TRBJ1-3	NA	few	CACNGQTTNTIYF	TGTGCCTGCAATGGACAGACGACAAACACCATATATTTT
TRBV6-5	TRBJ1-1	TRBD1	few	CASSFDGQVNTEAFF	TGTGCCAGCAGTTTCGACGGACAGGTGAACACTGAAGCTTTCTTT
TRBV5-1	TRBJ1-2	NA	once	CASSPGPSATGIFYGYTF	TGCGCCAGCAGCCCGGGACCATCCGCCACAGGGATATTCTATGGCTACACCTTC
TRBV30	TRBJ2-1	NA	medium-sized	CAWSKMNEQFF	TGTGCCTGGAGTAAAATGAATGAGCAGTTCTTC
TRBV18	TRBJ2-3	TRBD2	medium-sized	CASSPPGLAGSTDTQYF	TGTGCCAGCTCACCACCGGGACTAGCGGGGAGCACAGATACGCAGTATTTT